A single sample gave rise to the 6 T cell receptor beta chains below, sequenced in a study of shared clonotypes between healthy human individuals. Profiling relied on immunoSEQ multiplex PCR, and the TCRdb table lists in-frame clones only, not all of them. The sample has under 200,000 clones, around 93% seen once. Sample: naive CD4+ T cells sorted from blood. Subset: CD45RA+ positively selected. Receptors originate from a woman aged 25 to 39 in good health.

V and J are TRBV19 and TRBJ1-1; D not certain. This CDR3 region has 12 residues. The V gene lost 3 bases and the J gene lost 3 bases, with 5 bases spanning the gap. Germline V gives CDR1 LNHDA, CDR2 SQIVND (reference sequence). The CDR3, as DNA: TGTGCCAGTAGTATGGGCTACACTGAAGCTTTCTTT. It is translated as CASSMGYTEAFF.

This chain links TRBV6-5 with TRBJ2-7, with D perhaps matching TRBD2 (5 bases). Between the trimmed V and J ends, which lost 3 bases and 2 bases, there was a span of 11 bases. This CDR3 contains 14 residues. Germline loops: CDR1 MNHEY, CDR2 SVGAGI. CDR3 loop: CASSYQRDAYEQYF. In DNA form, the CDR3 reads TGTGCCAGCAGTTATCAGAGGGATGCCTACGAGCAGTACTTC.

The CDR3 spells CASSRGGPPFNNEQFF. DNA for the CDR3: TGTGCCAGCAGCCGAGGGGGCCCCCCTTTTAACAATGAGCAGTTCTTC. V is TRBV5-6 and J is TRBJ2-1, with 7 nucleotides matching TRBD1. The germline CDR1 and CDR2 sequences are SGHDT and YYEEEE. CDR3 size: 16 residues. V lost 4 bases, J lost 5 bases, and 12 bases stayed unmatched.

The chain carries TRBV18 and TRBJ1-2, with 7 bases lining up with TRBD1. The V gene's germline CDR1 is KGHSH and CDR2 LQKENI. The ends lost 3 bases at V and 6 bases at J; junction bases unmatched: 7. The CDR3 loop spans 14 amino acids. DNA of the CDR3: TGTGCCAGCTCACCTGGGGCAGGGGGAAATGGCTACACCTTC. As protein: CASSPGAGGNGYTF.

CDR3 amino acids: CASSQNPGTGKEKLFF. The CDR3, as DNA: TGCGCCAGCAGCCAAAATCCCGGGACAGGGAAGGAAAAACTGTTTTTT. This chain connects TRBV4-1 to TRBJ1-4; 9 bases agree with TRBD1. The CDR3 length is 16 residues. Per germline, CDR1 MGHRA and CDR2 YSYEKL. The junction had 9 bases not matched to a gene; V was cut back by 2 bases and J by 8 bases.

V usage is TRBV5-1 and J usage is TRBJ2-5; 9 positions match TRBD2. The CDR3 covers 16 residues. Germline V gives CDR1 SGHRS, CDR2 YFSETQ. The trim removed 5 bases at V and 3 bases at J, leaving 11 bases unmatched. The CDR3 sequence is CASRQSASGTKETQYF. The CDR3, as DNA: TGCGCCAGCAGACAGTCGGCTAGCGGGACTAAAGAGACCCAGTACTTC.